The text below deals with one T cell receptor beta chain. This sample is part of a study of graft-versus-host responses after intestinal transplantation. The CDR3 is made up of 13 amino acids. Trimming cost V 7 bases and J 4 bases, with 11 bases left between them. Germline loops: CDR1 MDHEN, CDR2 SYDVKM. Data came from immunoSEQ multiplex PCR; TCRdb stores just in-frame clones and leaves some out. The sample includes some 31,000 clones, 85% to 95% of them seen just once. The specimen comprised PBMCs, sampled roughly 62 days after intestinal transplant. The rearrangement joins TRBV28 to TRBJ2-1, with no clear D. The sequence was obtained from a human patient who received an intestinal transplant, so some T cells may come from the graft donor. CDR3 sequence (DNA): TGTGCCAGCACCTCGGGTCATTACAATGAGCAGTTCTTC. Translation: CASTSGHYNEQFF.